This is a list of T cell receptor beta chains from one sample in a study of OX40 agonist ivuxolimab in advanced cancers. Only in-frame clones appear in the TCRdb table, and some are missing; sequencing was by immunoSEQ multiplex PCR. The data hold 70,000 to 100,000 clones, with approximately 90% observed a single time. Sequences were derived from CD4+ or CD8+ T cells sorted from blood, sampled in a trial of the OX40 agonist ivuxolimab. The receptors shown here come from an adult with an advanced solid tumor such as melanoma, head and neck, liver or kidney cancer. Each CDR3 is given with its conserved first and last residue. The D gene is left open where the match is weak. Part of the rows lack a size; the others show once, few, many or a class for expanded clones.

d_call: .
v_call: TRBV5-1
j_call: TRBJ2-3
clone_size: .
cdr3_nt: TGCGCCAGCAGCTTGGGGCCCCAGAACACAGATACGCAGTATTTT
cdr3_aa: CASSLGPQNTDTQYF

d_call: .
v_call: TRBV19
j_call: TRBJ1-1
clone_size: .
cdr3_nt: TGTGCCAGTAGCCCTGAGGCAGGCGGGACATTGAACACTGAAGCTTTCTTT
cdr3_aa: CASSPEAGGTLNTEAFF

d_call: .
v_call: TRBV27
j_call: TRBJ2-3
clone_size: .
cdr3_nt: TGTGCCAGCAGTCCCCGTCCCCGGGCCTCCACAGATACGCAGTATTTT
cdr3_aa: CASSPRPRASTDTQYF

d_call: TRBD1
v_call: TRBV7-7
j_call: TRBJ2-2
clone_size: few
cdr3_nt: TGTGCTAGCAGCTTGGGGACCGGGACAGGGGTCACCGGGGAGCTGTTTTTT
cdr3_aa: CASSLGTGTGVTGELFF

d_call: .
v_call: TRBV6-5
j_call: TRBJ2-1
clone_size: .
cdr3_nt: TGTGCCAGCAGTTACTCTGGAGGCTCCTACAATGAGCAGTTCTTC
cdr3_aa: CASSYSGGSYNEQFF

d_call: TRBD2
v_call: TRBV6-1
j_call: TRBJ2-5
clone_size: .
cdr3_nt: TGTGCCAGCACGATAGCGGGAGGGCAGGAGACCCAGTACTTC
cdr3_aa: CASTIAGGQETQYF

d_call: .
v_call: TRBV27
j_call: TRBJ1-1
clone_size: .
cdr3_nt: TGTGCCAGCAGTTTATTGGCGGGGGACGGTGAAGCTTTCTTT
cdr3_aa: CASSLLAGDGEAFF

d_call: TRBD2
v_call: TRBV11-2
j_call: TRBJ2-7
clone_size: .
cdr3_nt: TGTGCCAGCAGTCCAGGACTAGCGGGAACCTACGAGCAGTACTTC
cdr3_aa: CASSPGLAGTYEQYF

d_call: .
v_call: TRBV14
j_call: TRBJ1-1
clone_size: .
cdr3_nt: TGTGCCAGCAGCCAAGAGCAGAACACTGAAGCTTTCTTT
cdr3_aa: CASSQEQNTEAFF

d_call: .
v_call: TRBV5-1
j_call: TRBJ2-7
clone_size: .
cdr3_nt: TGCGCCAGCAAATTTGGGCCGGTGGCCTACGAGCAGTACTTC
cdr3_aa: CASKFGPVAYEQYF

d_call: TRBD2
v_call: TRBV6-5
j_call: TRBJ2-7
clone_size: .
cdr3_nt: TGTGCCAGCAGTACGACTAGCGGCTCTACCTACGAGCAGTACTTC
cdr3_aa: CASSTTSGSTYEQYF

d_call: TRBD2
v_call: TRBV9
j_call: TRBJ2-5
clone_size: .
cdr3_nt: TGTGCCAGCAGCGTAGGAGCGGGAGGCTCCGAGGTAGAGACCCAGTACTTC
cdr3_aa: CASSVGAGGSEVETQYF

d_call: .
v_call: TRBV7-8
j_call: TRBJ2-7
clone_size: .
cdr3_nt: TGTGCCACGAGATCGAGCCACTACGAGCAGTACTTC
cdr3_aa: CATRSSHYEQYF